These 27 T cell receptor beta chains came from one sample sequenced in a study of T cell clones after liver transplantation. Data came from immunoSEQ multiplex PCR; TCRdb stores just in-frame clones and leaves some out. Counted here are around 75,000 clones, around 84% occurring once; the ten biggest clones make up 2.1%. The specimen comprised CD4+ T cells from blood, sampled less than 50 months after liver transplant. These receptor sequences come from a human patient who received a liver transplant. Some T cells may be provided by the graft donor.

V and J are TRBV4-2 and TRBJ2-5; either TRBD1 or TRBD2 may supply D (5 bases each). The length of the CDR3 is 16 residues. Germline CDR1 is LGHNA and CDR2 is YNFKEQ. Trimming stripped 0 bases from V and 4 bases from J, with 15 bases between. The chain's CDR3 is CASSQDPGATGETQYF. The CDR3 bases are TGTGCCAGCAGCCAAGATCCCGGGGCTACGGGAGAGACCCAGTACTTC.

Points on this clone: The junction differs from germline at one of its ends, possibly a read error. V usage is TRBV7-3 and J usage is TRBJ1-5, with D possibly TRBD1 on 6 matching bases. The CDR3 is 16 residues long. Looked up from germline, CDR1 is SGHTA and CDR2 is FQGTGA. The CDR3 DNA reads TGCGGAATGCTCGGGGGGGCCGCTGTTTGCAATCAGCCCCAGCATTTT. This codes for CGMLGGAAVCNQPQHF.

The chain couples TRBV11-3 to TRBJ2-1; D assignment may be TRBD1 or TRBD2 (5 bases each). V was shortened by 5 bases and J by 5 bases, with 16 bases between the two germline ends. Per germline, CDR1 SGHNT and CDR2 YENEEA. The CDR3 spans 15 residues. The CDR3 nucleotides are TGTGCCAGCAGCGCTGGGGGACCGCTGAACAATGAGCAGTTCTTC. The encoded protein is CASSAGGPLNNEQFF.

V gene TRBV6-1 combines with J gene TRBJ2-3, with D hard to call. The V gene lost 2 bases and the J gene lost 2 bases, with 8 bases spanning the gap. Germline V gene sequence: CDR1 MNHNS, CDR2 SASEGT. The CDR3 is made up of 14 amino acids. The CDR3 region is CASSENEFTDTQYF. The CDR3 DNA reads TGTGCCAGCAGTGAAAACGAGTTCACAGATACGCAGTATTTT.

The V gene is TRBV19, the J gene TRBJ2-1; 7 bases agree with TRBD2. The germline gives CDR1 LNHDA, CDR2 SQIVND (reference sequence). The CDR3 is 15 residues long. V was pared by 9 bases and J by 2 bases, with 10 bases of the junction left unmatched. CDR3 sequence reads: CASSTWGLPYNEQFF. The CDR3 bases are TGTGCCAGCAGCACGTGGGGACTACCCTACAATGAGCAGTTCTTC.

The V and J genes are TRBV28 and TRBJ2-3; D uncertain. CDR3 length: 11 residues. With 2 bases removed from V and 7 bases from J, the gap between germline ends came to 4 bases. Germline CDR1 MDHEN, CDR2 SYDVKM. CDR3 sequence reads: CASSLGNTQYF. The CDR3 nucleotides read TGTGCCAGCAGTTTAGGGAATACGCAGTATTTT.

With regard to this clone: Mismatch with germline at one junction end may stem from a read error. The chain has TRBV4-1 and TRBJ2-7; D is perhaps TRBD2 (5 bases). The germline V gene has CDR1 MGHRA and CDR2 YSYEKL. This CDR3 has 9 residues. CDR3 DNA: TGCGCCAGCAAGGCGGGCCCGTCCTTC. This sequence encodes CASKAGPSF.

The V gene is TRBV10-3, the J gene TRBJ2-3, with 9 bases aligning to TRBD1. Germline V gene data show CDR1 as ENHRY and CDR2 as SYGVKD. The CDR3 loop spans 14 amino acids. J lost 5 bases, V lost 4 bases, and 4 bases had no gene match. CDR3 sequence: CAISGTGDLDTQYF. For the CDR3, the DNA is TGTGCCATCAGTGGGACAGGGGATCTAGATACGCAGTATTTT.

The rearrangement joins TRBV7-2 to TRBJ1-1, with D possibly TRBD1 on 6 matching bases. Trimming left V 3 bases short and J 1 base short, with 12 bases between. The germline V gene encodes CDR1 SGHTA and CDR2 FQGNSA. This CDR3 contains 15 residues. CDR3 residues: CASSFQARGNTEAFF. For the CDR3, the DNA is TGTGCCAGCAGCTTTCAGGCCAGGGGGAACACTGAAGCTTTCTTT.

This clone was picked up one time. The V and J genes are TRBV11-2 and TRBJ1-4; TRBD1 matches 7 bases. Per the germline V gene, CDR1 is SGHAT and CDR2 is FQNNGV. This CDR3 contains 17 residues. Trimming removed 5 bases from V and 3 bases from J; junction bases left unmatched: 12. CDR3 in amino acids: CASSNNRQGVPNEKLFF. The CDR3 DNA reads TGTGCCAGCAGCAACAATCGACAGGGTGTCCCTAATGAAAAACTGTTTTTT.

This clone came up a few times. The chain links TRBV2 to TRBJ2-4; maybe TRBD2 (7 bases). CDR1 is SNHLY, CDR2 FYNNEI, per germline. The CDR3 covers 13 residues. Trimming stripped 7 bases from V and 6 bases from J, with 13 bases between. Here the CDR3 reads CASNREGGNIQYF. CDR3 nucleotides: TGTGCCAGCAACAGGGAGGGGGGAAACATTCAGTACTTC.

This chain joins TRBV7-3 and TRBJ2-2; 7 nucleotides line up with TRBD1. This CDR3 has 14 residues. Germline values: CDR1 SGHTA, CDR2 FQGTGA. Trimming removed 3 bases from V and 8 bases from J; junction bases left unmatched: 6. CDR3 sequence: CASSFDHRGGELFF. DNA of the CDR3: TGTGCCAGCAGCTTTGACCACAGGGGTGGGGAGCTGTTTTTT.

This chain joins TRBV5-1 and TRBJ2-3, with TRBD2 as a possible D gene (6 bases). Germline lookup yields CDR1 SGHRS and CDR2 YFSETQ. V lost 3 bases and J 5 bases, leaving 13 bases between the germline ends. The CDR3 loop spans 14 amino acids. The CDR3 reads CASSSLGGVDTQYF. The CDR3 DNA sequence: TGCGCCAGCAGCTCCCTGGGAGGAGTAGATACGCAGTATTTT.

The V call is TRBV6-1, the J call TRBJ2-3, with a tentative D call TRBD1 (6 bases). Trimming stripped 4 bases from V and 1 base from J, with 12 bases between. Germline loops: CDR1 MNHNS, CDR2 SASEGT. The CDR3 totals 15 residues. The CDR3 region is CASSVIGGGTDTQYF. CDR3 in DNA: TGTGCCAGCAGTGTAATAGGGGGAGGCACAGATACGCAGTATTTT.

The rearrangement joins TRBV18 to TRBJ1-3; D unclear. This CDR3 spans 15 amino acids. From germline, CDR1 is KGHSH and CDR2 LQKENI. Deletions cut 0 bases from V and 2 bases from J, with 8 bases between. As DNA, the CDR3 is TGTGCCAGCTCACCACCTAGGAACCCTGGAAACACCATATATTTT. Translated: CASSPPRNPGNTIYF.

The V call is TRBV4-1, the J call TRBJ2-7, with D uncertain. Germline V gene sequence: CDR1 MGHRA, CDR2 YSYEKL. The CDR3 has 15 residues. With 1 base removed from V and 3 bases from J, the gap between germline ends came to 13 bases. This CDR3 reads CASSQVGAGGYEQYF. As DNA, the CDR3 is TGCGCCAGCAGCCAAGTAGGAGCTGGCGGCTACGAGCAGTACTTC.

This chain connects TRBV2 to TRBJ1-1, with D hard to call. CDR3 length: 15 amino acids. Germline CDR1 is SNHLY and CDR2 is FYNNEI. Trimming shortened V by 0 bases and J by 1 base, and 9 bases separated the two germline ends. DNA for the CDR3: TGTGCCAGCAGTGAAGCGGAACAGCGGAACACTGAAGCTTTCTTT. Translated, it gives CASSEAEQRNTEAFF.

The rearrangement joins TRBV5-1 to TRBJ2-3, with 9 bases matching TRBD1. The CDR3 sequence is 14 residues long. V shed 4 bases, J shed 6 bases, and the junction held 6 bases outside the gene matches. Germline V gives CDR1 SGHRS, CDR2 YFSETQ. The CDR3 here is CASSRGQGRDTQYF. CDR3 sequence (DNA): TGCGCCAGCAGCAGGGGACAGGGAAGGGATACGCAGTATTTT.

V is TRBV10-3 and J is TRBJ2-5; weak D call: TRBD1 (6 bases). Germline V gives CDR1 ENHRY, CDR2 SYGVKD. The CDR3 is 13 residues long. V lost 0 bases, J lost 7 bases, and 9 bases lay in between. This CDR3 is CAISESSRGTQYF. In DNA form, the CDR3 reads TGTGCCATCAGTGAGTCATCCAGGGGGACCCAGTACTTC.

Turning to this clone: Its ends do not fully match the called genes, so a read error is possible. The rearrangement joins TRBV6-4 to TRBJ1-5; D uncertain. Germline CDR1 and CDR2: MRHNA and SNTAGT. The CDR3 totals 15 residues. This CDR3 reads CASSYSPRLVDPQHF. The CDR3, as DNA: TGTGCCAGCAGTTACTCGCCGAGGTTAGTCGATCCCCAGCATTTT.

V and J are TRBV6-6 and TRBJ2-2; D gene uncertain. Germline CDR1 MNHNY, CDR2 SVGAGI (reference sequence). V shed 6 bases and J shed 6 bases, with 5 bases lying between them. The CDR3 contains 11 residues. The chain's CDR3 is CASSFAGELFF. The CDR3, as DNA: TGTGCCAGCAGCTTCGCCGGGGAGCTGTTTTTT.

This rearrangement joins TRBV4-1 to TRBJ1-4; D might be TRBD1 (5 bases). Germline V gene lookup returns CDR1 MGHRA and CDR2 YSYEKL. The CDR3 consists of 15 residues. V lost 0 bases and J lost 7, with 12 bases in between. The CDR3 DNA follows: TGCGCCAGCAGCCAAGAGTCCAGGGAGGGTGAAAAACTGTTTTTT. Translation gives CASSQESREGEKLFF.

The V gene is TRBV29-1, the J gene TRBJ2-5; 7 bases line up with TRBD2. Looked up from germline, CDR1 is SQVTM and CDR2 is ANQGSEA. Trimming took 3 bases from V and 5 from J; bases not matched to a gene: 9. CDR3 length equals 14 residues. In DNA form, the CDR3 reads TGCAGCGTTGATATCGCGGGAGTGAGGGAGACCCAGTACTTC. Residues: CSVDIAGVRETQYF.

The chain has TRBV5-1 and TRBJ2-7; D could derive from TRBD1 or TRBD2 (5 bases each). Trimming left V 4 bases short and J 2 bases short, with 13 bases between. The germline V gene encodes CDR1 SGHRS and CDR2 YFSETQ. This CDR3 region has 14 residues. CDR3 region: CASSIRDQPYEQYF. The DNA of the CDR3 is TGCGCCAGCAGCATACGGGACCAGCCCTACGAGCAGTACTTC.

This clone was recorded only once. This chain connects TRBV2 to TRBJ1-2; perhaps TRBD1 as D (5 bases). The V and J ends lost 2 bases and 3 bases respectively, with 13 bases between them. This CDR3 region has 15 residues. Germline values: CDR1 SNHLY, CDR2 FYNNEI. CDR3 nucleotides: TGTGCCAGCAGTGAAAGGGGCAGGGCGGACTATGGCTACACCTTC. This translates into CASSERGRADYGYTF.

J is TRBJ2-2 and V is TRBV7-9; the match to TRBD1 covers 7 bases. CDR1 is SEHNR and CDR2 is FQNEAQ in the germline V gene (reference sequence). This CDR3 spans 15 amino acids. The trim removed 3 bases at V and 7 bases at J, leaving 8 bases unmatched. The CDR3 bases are TGTGCCAGCAGCTTCTACGAGGGGGCTTTCGGGGAGCTGTTTTTT. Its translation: CASSFYEGAFGELFF.

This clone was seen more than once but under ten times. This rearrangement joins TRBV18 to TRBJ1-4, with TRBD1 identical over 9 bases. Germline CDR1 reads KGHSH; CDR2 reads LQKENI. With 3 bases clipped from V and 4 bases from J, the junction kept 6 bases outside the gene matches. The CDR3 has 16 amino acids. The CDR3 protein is CASSPGQGSFNEKLFF. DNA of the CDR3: TGTGCCAGCTCACCGGGACAGGGATCTTTTAATGAAAAACTGTTTTTT.